This T cell receptor beta chain was profiled in a study of vaccination and CD4 T cells after COVID-19. In the study overall: Drawing of post-COVID samples took place a median 101 days after diagnosis (range 35 to 161). Overlapping peptides of the spike proteins of SARS-CoV-2, HCoV-NL63, HCoV-OC43 and HCoV-229E were used for cell stimulation.

Germline V CDR1 and CDR2: SGHAT, FQNNGV. Trimming removed 2 bases at V and 6 bases at J, with 14 bases between. The CDR3 is made up of 14 amino acids. Treatment of the sample: roughly ten-day PBMC culture with coronavirus spike peptide pools or control peptides (ViraFEST assay). Investigators obtained the unexposed donor's CD4+ T cells before the COVID-19 pandemic (2011-2018). Before TCRs were sequenced, ViraFEST expanded antigen-specific T cells with peptide pools. Sequenced with the Oncomine TCR Beta short-read assay was DNA taken from cultured CD4+ T cells. Cultured CD4+ T cells were the source of extracted genomic DNA. TCRdb itself ran the PCR reads through MiXCR, one entry per CDR3 protein. The data show over 9,000 distinct CDR3 sequences, just under 30% seen once. Notes on this clonotype: Its target is unknown.

The chain joins TRBV11-2 to TRBJ2-7; D remains unclear. This TCR came from a human donor in good health. Sequencing input: CD4+ T cells from blood, cultured in vitro. This CDR3 is CASSLTRSSGEQYF. In DNA, the CDR3 is TGTGCCAGCAGCTTAACACGGTCATCCGGCGAGCAGTACTTC.